The 20 T cell receptor beta chains below all came from one sample that was sequenced in a study of blood T cell repertoires in COVID-19. The protocol was immunoSEQ multiplex PCR, while the TCRdb copy is restricted to in-frame clones and leaves out a portion. The top ten clones hold around 4% of a sample with roughly 130,000 clones, 79% of them seen once. The source material was peripheral blood. All receptors come from a man between 60 and 75 years old with acute or convalescent COVID-19.

This chain connects TRBV18 to TRBJ1-5, with 8 bases matching TRBD1. Germline V gene data show CDR1 as KGHSH and CDR2 as LQKENI. The CDR3 totals 16 residues. Trimming took 1 base from V and 1 from J; bases not matched to a gene: 3. CDR3 DNA: TGTGCCAGCTCACCACAACGACAGGGGAGCAATCAGCCCCAGCATTTT. Translation gives CASSPQRQGSNQPQHF.

The sample holds a few counts of this clone. The chain carries TRBV5-6 and TRBJ2-1, with 7 bases fitting TRBD1. J was trimmed by 2 bases and V by 0 bases; bases with no gene match: 2. The CDR3 totals 15 residues. Germline CDR1 is SGHDT and CDR2 is YYEEEE. The CDR3 coding sequence is TGTGCCAGCAGCTTGGGAAGGGGGCCCTACAATGAGCAGTTCTTC. It is translated as CASSLGRGPYNEQFF. The entire variable domain, with the rest obtained from reference TRBV5-6 and TRBJ2-1, is as follows: DAGVTQSPTHLIKTRGQQVTLRCSPKSGHDTVSWYQQALGQGPQFIFQYYEEEERQRGNFPDRFSGHQFPNYSSELNVNALLLGDSALYLCASSLGRGPYNEQFFGPGTRLTVL.

CDR3 in amino acids: CASSLHGVGTEAFF. CDR3 sequence (DNA): TGTGCCAGCAGTTTGCACGGGGTCGGGACTGAAGCTTTCTTT. This chain joins TRBV28 and TRBJ1-1; D is undetermined. The CDR3 has 14 amino acids. Deletions cut 3 bases from V and 5 bases from J, with 13 bases between. Germline-derived CDR1 and CDR2 are MDHEN and SYDVKM.

This chain links TRBV6-2 or TRBV6-3 with TRBJ2-4, with a weak D call TRBD1 (6 bases). The V and J ends lost 0 bases and 8 bases respectively, with 17 bases between them. The CDR3 sequence is 16 residues long. The germline V gene has CDR1 MNHEY and CDR2 SVGEGT. The CDR3 region has the DNA TGTGCCAGCAGTTACTCACCCGGGACACTACGGGACATTCAGTACTTC. It codes for CASSYSPGTLRDIQYF.

The gene calls are TRBV19 and TRBJ1-5, with no clear D. CDR3 length equals 15 residues. The V end was cut by 2 bases, the J end by 0 bases, with 8 bases between. Germline V lookup: CDR1 LNHDA, CDR2 SQIVND (reference sequence). This CDR3 is CASSILWASNQPQHF. As DNA, the CDR3 is TGTGCCAGTAGTATACTTTGGGCTAGCAATCAGCCCCAGCATTTT.

This clone was seen a handful of times. DNA for the CDR3: TGTGCCAGCAGTGGCCCGGGGGGAGGGCCAAACGAGCAGTACTTC. It yields the protein CASSGPGGGPNEQYF. V and J are TRBV2 and TRBJ2-7; 7 bases are shared with TRBD2. Germline V gene lookup returns CDR1 SNHLY and CDR2 FYNNEI. The V segment lost 4 bases and the J segment 5 bases; nucleotides outside the gene matches: 11. CDR3 length: 15 residues.

V usage is TRBV5-1 and J usage is TRBJ1-1; 9 bases map to TRBD1. Germline CDR1 SGHRS, CDR2 YFSETQ. Trimming took 3 bases from V and 4 from J; bases not matched to a gene: 7. CDR3 size: 15 residues. In DNA form, the CDR3 reads TGCGCCAGCAGCTGGGGACCGGGACAGGGCACTGAAGCTTTCTTT. Its translation: CASSWGPGQGTEAFF.

The V and J genes are TRBV9 and TRBJ1-2, with D possibly being TRBD1 (5 bases). V was pared by 0 bases and J by 2 bases, with 11 bases between. Germline lookup yields CDR1 SGDLS and CDR2 YYNGEE. This CDR3 has 15 amino acids. This CDR3 is CASSVDGGKNYGYTF. CDR3 coding DNA: TGTGCCAGCAGCGTAGACGGGGGTAAGAACTATGGCTACACCTTC.

This clone was counted only a few times. The rearrangement uses TRBV24-1 and TRBJ2-3, with no clear D. The V gene lost 5 bases and the J gene lost 6 bases, with 17 bases spanning the gap. The CDR3 spans 15 residues. Looked up from germline, CDR1 is KGHDR and CDR2 is SFDVKD. The DNA for the CDR3 is TGTGCCACCAGTGGCGCCGACTCGCTTTCGGATACGCAGTATTTT. Its translation is CATSGADSLSDTQYF.

This clone was seen once. The genes are TRBV4-2 and TRBJ2-1; 7 bases agree with TRBD2. CDR3 size: 17 residues. Trimming removed 0 bases from V and 8 bases from J; junction bases left unmatched: 13. Germline V gene data show CDR1 as LGHNA and CDR2 as YNFKEQ. CDR3 in amino acids: CASSQDRAGTPTYEQFF. CDR3 coding DNA: TGTGCCAGCAGCCAAGATCGAGCGGGAACTCCTACGTATGAGCAGTTCTTC.

The V gene is TRBV30, the J gene TRBJ1-5; 10 nucleotides line up with TRBD1. This CDR3 spans 16 amino acids. V shed 5 bases, J shed 6 bases, and the junction held 13 bases outside the gene matches. Germline V gene sequence: CDR1 GTSNPN, CDR2 SVGIG (reference sequence). CDR3 in amino acids: CAWDRGHNRDGQPQHF. The DNA of the CDR3 is TGTGCCTGGGACAGGGGGCATAACCGGGATGGTCAGCCCCAGCATTTT.

V gene TRBV9 combines with J gene TRBJ2-1; D possibly corresponds to TRBD1 (6 bases). The CDR3 loop spans 15 amino acids. V gave up 0 bases and J gave up 4 bases, with 11 bases separating them. Germline CDR1 is SGDLS and CDR2 is YYNGEE. The CDR3 reads CASSVAGDHYNEQFF. The CDR3 nucleotides are TGTGCCAGCAGCGTAGCAGGGGATCATTACAATGAGCAGTTCTTC.

This clone has a handful of counts. This CDR3 is also generated by other DNA sequences in the sample. The chain is built from TRBV19 and TRBJ2-7, with D perhaps matching TRBD1 (5 bases). The CDR3 is 12 residues long. The germline CDR1 and CDR2 sequences are LNHDA and SQIVND (reference sequence). V gave up 6 bases and J gave up 2 bases, with 8 bases separating them. The CDR3 protein is CASSQGTYEQYF. CDR3 nucleotides: TGTGCCAGTAGCCAGGGAACCTACGAGCAGTACTTC.

The genes are TRBV19 and TRBJ1-5, with 9 bases identical to TRBD1. The CDR3 extends over 14 amino acids. The germline V gene has CDR1 LNHDA and CDR2 SQIVND (reference sequence). J was trimmed by 5 bases and V by 8 bases; bases with no gene match: 7. CDR3 sequence: CASGRQGGDQPQHF. In nucleotides, the CDR3 is TGTGCCAGTGGCCGACAGGGGGGGGATCAGCCCCAGCATTTT.

The J gene is TRBJ2-3, the V gene TRBV6-5, with TRBD1 matching 7 bases. Per germline, CDR1 MNHEY and CDR2 SVGAGI. The CDR3 runs 13 residues. J was trimmed by 1 base and V by 6 bases; bases with no gene match: 1. CDR3 sequence: CASRDRGTDTQYF. The CDR3 coding sequence is TGTGCCAGCAGAGACAGGGGCACAGATACGCAGTATTTT.

The V and J genes are TRBV10-2 and TRBJ2-7, with 9 bases identical to TRBD1. Germline assignment: CDR1 WSHSY and CDR2 SAAADI. The length of the CDR3 is 13 residues. V shed 4 bases, J shed 3 bases, and the junction held 1 base outside the gene matches. The CDR3 nucleotides are TGCGCCAGCAGTGTGGGACAGGGCTACGAGCAGTACTTC. This gives the protein CASSVGQGYEQYF.

This chain joins TRBV7-9 and TRBJ2-7; tentatively, D is TRBD2 (6 bases). From germline, CDR1 is SEHNR and CDR2 FQNEAQ (reference sequence). V lost 4 bases, J lost 2 bases, and 12 bases lay in between. CDR3 length: 14 amino acids. CDR3 loop: CASSSYAGTYEQYF. DNA for the CDR3: TGTGCCAGCAGCTCCTATGCGGGGACCTACGAGCAGTACTTC. The complete variable domain, with remaining parts taken from reference TRBV7-9 and TRBJ2-7, reads DTGVSQNPRHKITKRGQNVTFRCDPISEHNRLYWYRQTLGQGPEFLTYFQNEAQLEKSRLLSDRFSAERPKGSFSTLEIQRTEQGDSAMYLCASSSYAGTYEQYFGPGTRLTVT.

Concerning this clone itself: Sequence at one end of the junction differs from germline and may be a read error. V usage is TRBV6-2 or TRBV6-3 and J usage is TRBJ2-1; TRBD2 matches 14 bases. CDR1 and CDR2 (germline): MNHEY, SVGEGT. This CDR3 contains 16 residues. CDR3 loop: CASSHSGLAGGVEQFF. CDR3 sequence (DNA): TGTGCCAGCAGTCACTCAGGACTAGCGGGAGGAGTTGAGCAGTTCTTC.

CDR3 sequence reads: CASSSYPTNHRGSGYGYTF. As DNA, the CDR3 is TGTGCCAGCAGTTCATACCCGACAAACCACAGGGGTTCTGGCTATGGCTACACCTTC. V usage is TRBV27 and J usage is TRBJ1-2; 7 nucleotides agree with TRBD1. The CDR3 sequence is 19 residues long. The J segment lost 4 bases and the V segment lost 4 bases, leaving 21 bases of the junction unmatched. Germline V gene data show CDR1 as MNHEY and CDR2 as SMNVEV (reference sequence).

The chain joins TRBV2 to TRBJ2-7; TRBD1 matches 8 bases. After removal of 5 bases from V and 4 bases from J, the junction contained 10 bases not matched to a gene. Germline V gene data show CDR1 as SNHLY and CDR2 as FYNNEI. CDR3 length: 15 amino acids. The CDR3, as DNA: TGTGCCAGCAGTCCCGGGACAGGACCCTTTTACGAGCAGTACTTC. Translation gives CASSPGTGPFYEQYF.